These 11 T cell receptor beta chains came from one sample sequenced in a study of blood T cell repertoires in COVID-19. This table comes from immunoSEQ multiplex PCR, and its TCRdb copy is limited to in-frame clones, with some not included. Altogether around 500,000 clones are present, roughly 90% being singletons, with the ten largest covering around 1.9%. Sequencing input: PBMCs or T cells enriched from blood (not recorded which). The receptor set was obtained from a woman in her forties who had recovered from COVID-19.

V is TRBV25-1 and J is TRBJ2-1; weak D call: TRBD1 (6 bases). This CDR3 contains 15 residues. The germline V gene has CDR1 MGHDK and CDR2 SYGVNS. V lost 3 bases and J 4 bases, leaving 13 bases between the germline ends. The CDR3 loop is CASSDARTVYNEQFF. The CDR3 region has the DNA TGTGCCAGCAGTGACGCCCGGACAGTATACAATGAGCAGTTCTTC.

The V gene is TRBV19, the J gene TRBJ1-2; D remains unclear. The germline V gene encodes CDR1 LNHDA and CDR2 SQIVND (reference sequence). The V end lost 1 base, the J end lost 4 bases, and 13 bases lay between the germline ends. CDR3 length: 15 residues. The CDR3 nucleotides are TGTGCCAGTAGTATAGGCCCCGGGAGTGGCTATGGCTACACCTTC. Translating gives CASSIGPGSGYGYTF.

The rearrangement links TRBV29-1 to TRBJ1-1; the D is unclear. The CDR3 spans 13 residues. The germline V gene encodes CDR1 SQVTM and CDR2 ANQGSEA. Trimming pared 4 bases from V and 4 bases from J, leaving 13 bases between. Written as DNA, the CDR3 is TGCAGCGTTGGAGGGCTCCAGCGCACTGAAGCTTTCTTT. Amino acid sequence: CSVGGLQRTEAFF.

The chain is built from TRBV3-1 (or the pseudogene TRBV3-2) and TRBJ1-1; tentatively, D is TRBD1 (5 bases). V lost 1 base and J lost 6, with 9 bases in between. This CDR3 contains 13 residues. Germline V gene data show CDR1 as LGHDT and CDR2 as YNNKEL (reference sequence). CDR3 DNA sequence: TGTGCCAGCAGCCAAGTGGAGACAGCTGAAGCTTTCTTT. Translating gives CASSQVETAEAFF.

This clone has a single count. CDR3 sequence reads: CASSFVIAGQTDTQYF. The CDR3 DNA sequence: TGCGCCAGCAGCTTTGTAATAGCGGGCCAGACAGATACGCAGTATTTT. The chain links TRBV5-1 to TRBJ2-3, with 7 bases aligning to TRBD2. Germline V gives CDR1 SGHRS, CDR2 YFSETQ. J lost 3 bases, V lost 2 bases, and 9 bases had no gene match. This CDR3 is built from 16 residues.

J is TRBJ2-1 and V is TRBV27; TRBD1 matches 8 bases. Germline loops: CDR1 MNHEY, CDR2 SMNVEV (reference sequence). The CDR3 has 18 amino acids. V lost 6 bases to trimming and J lost 0 bases; unmatched junction nucleotides: 13. This CDR3 reads CASSSLLGDRSSYNEQFF. Written as DNA, the CDR3 is TGTGCCAGCAGCAGTTTACTGGGGGACAGGAGCTCCTACAATGAGCAGTTCTTC.

The V gene is TRBV24-1, the J gene TRBJ2-3, with D perhaps matching TRBD2 (5 bases). Germline CDR1 KGHDR, CDR2 SFDVKD. V was cut by 4 bases and J by 3 bases, with 19 bases left in between. This CDR3 region has 17 residues. DNA of the CDR3: TGTGCCACCAGTGAGCTTCTCGTCGGTAGCGCGACAGATACGCAGTATTTT. Its protein product is CATSELLVGSATDTQYF.

The CDR3 is CASSAQLGQGAYEQYF. CDR3 in DNA: TGCGCCAGCAGTGCACAATTAGGACAGGGGGCCTACGAGCAGTACTTC. This sequence joins TRBV10-1 and TRBJ2-7; 10 bases agree with TRBD1. V trimming: 4 bases; J trimming: 2 bases; junction bases outside the gene matches: 8. Germline values: CDR1 WNHNN, CDR2 SYGVQD (reference sequence). The CDR3 spans 16 residues.

The chain joins TRBV7-9 to TRBJ2-1, with a tentative D call TRBD2 (6 bases). Per germline, CDR1 SEHNR and CDR2 FQNEAQ (reference sequence). This CDR3 has 18 amino acids. V lost 5 bases and J 3 bases, leaving 23 bases between the germline ends. The CDR3: CASSRFGAPEGLYNEQFF. The DNA for the CDR3 is TGTGCCAGCAGCCGCTTTGGTGCGCCGGAGGGCCTCTACAATGAGCAGTTCTTC.

The chain couples TRBV4-3 to TRBJ2-1, with unresolved D. The CDR3 is 16 amino acids. The V gene's germline CDR1 is LGHNA and CDR2 YSLEER. The V end was cut by 0 bases, the J end by 1 base, with 10 bases between. CDR3 DNA: TGCGCCAGCAGCCAAGATTACACGCCGTCCTACAATGAGCAGTTCTTC. It yields the protein CASSQDYTPSYNEQFF.

The chain is built from TRBV7-9 and TRBJ2-6, with 11 bases that match TRBD2. The germline gives CDR1 SEHNR, CDR2 FQNEAQ (reference sequence). Trimming removed 6 bases from V and 2 bases from J; junction bases left unmatched: 3. The CDR3 totals 16 residues. CDR3 nucleotides: TGTGCCAGCAGACTAGCGGGAGCCCCTGGGGCCAACGTCCTGACTTTC. Translation gives CASRLAGAPGANVLTF. Variable domain in full (rest from reference TRBV7-9 and TRBJ2-6): DTGVSQNPRHKITKRGQNVTFRCDPISEHNRLYWYRQTLGQGPEFLTYFQNEAQLEKSRLLSDRFSAERPKGSFSTLEIQRTEQGDSAMYLCASRLAGAPGANVLTFGAGSRLTVL.